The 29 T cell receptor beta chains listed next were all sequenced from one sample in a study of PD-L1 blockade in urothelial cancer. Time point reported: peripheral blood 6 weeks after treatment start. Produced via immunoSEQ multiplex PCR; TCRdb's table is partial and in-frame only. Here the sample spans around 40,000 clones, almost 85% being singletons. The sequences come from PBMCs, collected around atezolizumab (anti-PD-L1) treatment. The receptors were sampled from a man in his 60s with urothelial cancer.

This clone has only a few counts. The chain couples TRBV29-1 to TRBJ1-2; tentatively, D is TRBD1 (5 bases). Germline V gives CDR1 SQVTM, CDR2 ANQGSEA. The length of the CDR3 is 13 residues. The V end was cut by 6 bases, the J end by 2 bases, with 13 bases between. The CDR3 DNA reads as TGCAGCGTGGGGGGACTGGGAAACTATGGCTACACCTTC. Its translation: CSVGGLGNYGYTF.

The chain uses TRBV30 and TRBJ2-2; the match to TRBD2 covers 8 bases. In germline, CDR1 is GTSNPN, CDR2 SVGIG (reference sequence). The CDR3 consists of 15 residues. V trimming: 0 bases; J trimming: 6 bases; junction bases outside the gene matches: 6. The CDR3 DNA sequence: TGTGCCTGGAGTGTCACGGGAGGGCCGGCCGGGGAGCTGTTTTTT. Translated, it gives CAWSVTGGPAGELFF. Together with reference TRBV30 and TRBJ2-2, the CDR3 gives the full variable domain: SQTIHQWPATLVQPVGSPLSLECTVEGTSNPNLYWYRQAAGRGLQLLFYSVGIGQISSEVPQNLSASRPQDRQFILSSKKLLLSDSGFYLCAWSVTGGPAGELFFGEGSRLTVL.

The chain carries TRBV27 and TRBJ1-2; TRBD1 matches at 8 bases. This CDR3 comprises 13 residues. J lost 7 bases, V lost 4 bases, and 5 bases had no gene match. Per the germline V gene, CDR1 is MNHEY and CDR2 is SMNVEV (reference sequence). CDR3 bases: TGTGCCAGCAGTTCATACAGGGGGGGTGGCTACACCTTC. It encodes CASSSYRGGGYTF.

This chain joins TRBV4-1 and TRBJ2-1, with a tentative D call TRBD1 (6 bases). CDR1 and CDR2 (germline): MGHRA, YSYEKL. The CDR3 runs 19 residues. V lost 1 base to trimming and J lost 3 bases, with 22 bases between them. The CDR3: CASSQGAVRGKLIYNEQFF. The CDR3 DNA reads TGCGCCAGCAGCCAAGGGGCCGTCAGGGGTAAGCTTATCTACAATGAGCAGTTCTTC.

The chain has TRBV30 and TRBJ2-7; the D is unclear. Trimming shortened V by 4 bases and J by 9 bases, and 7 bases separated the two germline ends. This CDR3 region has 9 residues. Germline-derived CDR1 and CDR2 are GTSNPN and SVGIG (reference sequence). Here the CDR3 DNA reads TGTGCCTGGAACTTTTGGCAGTACTTC. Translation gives CAWNFWQYF. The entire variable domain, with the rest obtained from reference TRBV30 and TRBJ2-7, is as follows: SQTIHQWPATLVQPVGSPLSLECTVEGTSNPNLYWYRQAAGRGLQLLFYSVGIGQISSEVPQNLSASRPQDRQFILSSKKLLLSDSGFYLCAWNFWQYFGPGTRLTVT.

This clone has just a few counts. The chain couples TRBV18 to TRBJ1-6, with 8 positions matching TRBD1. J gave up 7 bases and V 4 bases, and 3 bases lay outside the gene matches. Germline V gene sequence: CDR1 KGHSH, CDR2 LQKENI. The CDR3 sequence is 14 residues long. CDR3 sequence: CASSLDRVNSPLHF. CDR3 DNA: TGTGCCAGCTCACTGGACAGGGTAAATTCACCCCTCCACTTT.

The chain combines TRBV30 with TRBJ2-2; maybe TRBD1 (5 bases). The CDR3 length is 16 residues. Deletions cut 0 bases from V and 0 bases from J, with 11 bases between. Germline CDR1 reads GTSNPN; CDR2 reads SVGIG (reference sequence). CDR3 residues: CAWSVWAGPNTGELFF. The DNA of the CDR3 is TGTGCCTGGAGTGTATGGGCAGGGCCGAACACCGGGGAGCTGTTTTTT.

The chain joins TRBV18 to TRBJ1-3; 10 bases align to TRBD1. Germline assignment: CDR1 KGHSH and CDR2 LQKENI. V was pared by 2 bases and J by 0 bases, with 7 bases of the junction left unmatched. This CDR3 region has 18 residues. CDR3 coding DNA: TGTGCCAGCTCACCAACTCCGGGACAGGGGTTCTCTGGAAACACCATATATTTT. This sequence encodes CASSPTPGQGFSGNTIYF.

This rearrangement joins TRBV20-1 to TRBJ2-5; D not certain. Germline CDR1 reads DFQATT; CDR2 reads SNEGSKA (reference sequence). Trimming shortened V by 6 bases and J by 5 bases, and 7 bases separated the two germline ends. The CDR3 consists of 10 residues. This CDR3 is CSAARETQYF. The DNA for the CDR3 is TGCAGTGCCGCCAGGGAGACCCAGTACTTC.

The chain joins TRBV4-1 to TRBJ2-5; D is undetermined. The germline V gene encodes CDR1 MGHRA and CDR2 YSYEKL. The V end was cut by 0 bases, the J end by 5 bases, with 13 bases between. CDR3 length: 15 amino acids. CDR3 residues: CASSQDNFPQETQYF. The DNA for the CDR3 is TGCGCCAGCAGCCAAGATAATTTTCCCCAGGAGACCCAGTACTTC.

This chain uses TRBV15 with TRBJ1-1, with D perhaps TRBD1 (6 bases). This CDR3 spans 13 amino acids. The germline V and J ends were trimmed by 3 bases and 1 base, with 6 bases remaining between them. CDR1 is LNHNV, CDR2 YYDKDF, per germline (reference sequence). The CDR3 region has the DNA TGTGCCACCAGCAGGACAGGGAACACTGAAGCTTTCTTT. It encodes CATSRTGNTEAFF.

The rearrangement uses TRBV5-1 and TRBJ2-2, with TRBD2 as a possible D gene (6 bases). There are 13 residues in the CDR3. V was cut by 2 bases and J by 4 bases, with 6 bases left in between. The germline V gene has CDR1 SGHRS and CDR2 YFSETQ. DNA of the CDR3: TGCGCCAGCAGCTTCGGGAGCACCGGGGAGCTGTTTTTT. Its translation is CASSFGSTGELFF. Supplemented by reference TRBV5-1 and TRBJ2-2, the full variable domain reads KAGVTQTPRYLIKTRGQQVTLSCSPISGHRSVSWYQQTPGQGLQFLFEYFSETQRNKGNFPGRFSGRQFSNSRSEMNVSTLELGDSALYLCASSFGSTGELFFGEGSRLTVL.

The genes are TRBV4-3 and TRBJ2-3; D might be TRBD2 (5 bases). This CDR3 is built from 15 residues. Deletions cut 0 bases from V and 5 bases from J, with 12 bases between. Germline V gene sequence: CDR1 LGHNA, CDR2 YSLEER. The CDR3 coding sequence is TGCGCCAGCAGCCAAGATCGGCTAGGAGGAGATACGCAGTATTTT. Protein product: CASSQDRLGGDTQYF.

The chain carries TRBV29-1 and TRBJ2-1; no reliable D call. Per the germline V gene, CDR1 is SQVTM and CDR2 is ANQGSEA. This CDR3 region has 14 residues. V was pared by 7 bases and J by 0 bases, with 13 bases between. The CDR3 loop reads CSGTDLSSYNEQFF. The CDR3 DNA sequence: TGCAGCGGTACAGACCTAAGCTCCTACAATGAGCAGTTCTTC.

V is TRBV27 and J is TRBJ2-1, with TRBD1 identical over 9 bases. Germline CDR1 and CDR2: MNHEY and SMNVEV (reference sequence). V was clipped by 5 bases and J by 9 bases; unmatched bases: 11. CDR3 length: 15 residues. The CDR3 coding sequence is TGTGCCAGCAGTCCATCCGGGACAGGGTGGTTTGAGCAGTTCTTC. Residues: CASSPSGTGWFEQFF.

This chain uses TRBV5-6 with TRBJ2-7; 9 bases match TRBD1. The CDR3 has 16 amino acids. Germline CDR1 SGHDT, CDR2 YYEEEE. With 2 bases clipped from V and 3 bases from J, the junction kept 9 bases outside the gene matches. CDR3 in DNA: TGTGCCAGCAGCTTCTCCGGGACAGGGTCGTACTACGAGCAGTACTTC. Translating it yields CASSFSGTGSYYEQYF.

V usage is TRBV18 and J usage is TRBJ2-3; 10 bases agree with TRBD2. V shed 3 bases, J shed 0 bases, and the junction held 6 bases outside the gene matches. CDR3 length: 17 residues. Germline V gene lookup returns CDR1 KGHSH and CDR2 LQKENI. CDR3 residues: CASSPITAGGSTDTQYF. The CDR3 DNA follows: TGTGCCAGCTCACCTATTACAGCGGGGGGGAGCACAGATACGCAGTATTTT.

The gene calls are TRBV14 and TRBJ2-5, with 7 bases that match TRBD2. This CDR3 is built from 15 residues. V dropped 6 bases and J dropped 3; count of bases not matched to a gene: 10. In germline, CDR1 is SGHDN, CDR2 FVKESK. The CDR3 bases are TGTGCCAGCAGAAAGTGGGGCGGGAGCGAAGAGACCCAGTACTTC. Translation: CASRKWGGSEETQYF.

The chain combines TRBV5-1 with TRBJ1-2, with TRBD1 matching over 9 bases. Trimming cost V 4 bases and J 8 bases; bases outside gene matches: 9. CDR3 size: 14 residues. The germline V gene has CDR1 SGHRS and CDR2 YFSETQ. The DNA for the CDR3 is TGCGCCAGCAGCCCTCGGACAGGGGCGGTCGGCTACACCTTC. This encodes CASSPRTGAVGYTF.

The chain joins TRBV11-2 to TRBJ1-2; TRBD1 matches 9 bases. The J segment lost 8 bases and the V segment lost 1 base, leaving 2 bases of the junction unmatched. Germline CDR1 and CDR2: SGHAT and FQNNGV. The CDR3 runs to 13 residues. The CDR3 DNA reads TGTGCCAGCAGCTTAGGACAGGGGGGAGGCTACACCTTC. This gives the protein CASSLGQGGGYTF.

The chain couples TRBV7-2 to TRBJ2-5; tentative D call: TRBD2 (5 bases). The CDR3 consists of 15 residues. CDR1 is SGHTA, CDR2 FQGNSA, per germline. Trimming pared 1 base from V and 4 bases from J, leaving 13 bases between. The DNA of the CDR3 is TGTGCCAGCAGCTTAGGTTCCGGGGTCGGAGAGACCCAGTACTTC. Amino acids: CASSLGSGVGETQYF.

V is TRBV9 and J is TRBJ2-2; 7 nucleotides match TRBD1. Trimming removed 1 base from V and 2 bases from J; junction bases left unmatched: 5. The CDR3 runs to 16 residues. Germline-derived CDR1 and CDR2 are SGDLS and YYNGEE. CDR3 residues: CASSVRGGKNTGELFF. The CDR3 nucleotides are TGTGCCAGCAGCGTAAGAGGGGGCAAAAACACCGGGGAGCTGTTTTTT.

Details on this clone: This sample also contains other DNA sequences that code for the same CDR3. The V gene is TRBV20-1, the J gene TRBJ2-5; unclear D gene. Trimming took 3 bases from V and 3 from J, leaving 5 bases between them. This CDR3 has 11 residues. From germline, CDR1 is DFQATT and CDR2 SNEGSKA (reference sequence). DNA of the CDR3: TGCAGTGCTAGGCCAGAAGAGACCCAGTACTTC. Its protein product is CSARPEETQYF.

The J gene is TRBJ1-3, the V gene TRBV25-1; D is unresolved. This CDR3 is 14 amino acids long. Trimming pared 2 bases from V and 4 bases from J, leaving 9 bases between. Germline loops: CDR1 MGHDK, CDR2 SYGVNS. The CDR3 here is CASSEPGEGNTIYF. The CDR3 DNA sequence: TGTGCCAGCAGTGAACCTGGAGAAGGAAACACCATATATTTT.

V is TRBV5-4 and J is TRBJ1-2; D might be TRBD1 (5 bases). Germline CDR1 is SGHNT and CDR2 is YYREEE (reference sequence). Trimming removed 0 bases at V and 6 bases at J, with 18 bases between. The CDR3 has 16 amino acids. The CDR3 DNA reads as TGTGCCAGCAGCTTGGGTTTAAACAGACAGAGTGATGGCTACACCTTC. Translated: CASSLGLNRQSDGYTF.

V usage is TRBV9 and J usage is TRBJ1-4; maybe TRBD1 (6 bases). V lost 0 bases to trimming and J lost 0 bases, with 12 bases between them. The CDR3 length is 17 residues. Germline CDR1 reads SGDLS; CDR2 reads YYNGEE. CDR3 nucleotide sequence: TGTGCCAGCAGCGTAGGTAACTCAGGGGCAACTAATGAAAAACTGTTTTTT. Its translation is CASSVGNSGATNEKLFF. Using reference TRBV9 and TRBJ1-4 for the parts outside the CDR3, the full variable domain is DSGVTQTPKHLITATGQRVTLRCSPRSGDLSVYWYQQSLDQGLQFLIQYYNGEERAKGNILERFSAQQFPDLHSELNLSSLELGDSALYFCASSVGNSGATNEKLFFGSGTQLSVL.

CDR3 loop: CAWWRTGSANYGYTF. The CDR3 DNA reads as TGTGCCTGGTGGCGGACAGGCTCAGCTAACTATGGCTACACCTTC. This chain links TRBV30 with TRBJ1-2; 7 nucleotides align to TRBD1. The CDR3 loop spans 15 amino acids. The junction had 9 bases not matched to a gene; V was cut back by 5 bases and J by 0 bases. Germline lookup yields CDR1 GTSNPN and CDR2 SVGIG (reference sequence).

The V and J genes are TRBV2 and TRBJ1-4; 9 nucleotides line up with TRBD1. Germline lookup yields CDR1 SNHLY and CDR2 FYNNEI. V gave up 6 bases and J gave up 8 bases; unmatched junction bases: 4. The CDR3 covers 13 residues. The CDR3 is CASRGGQGEKLFF. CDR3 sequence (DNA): TGTGCCAGCAGGGGGGGACAGGGAGAAAAACTGTTTTTT.

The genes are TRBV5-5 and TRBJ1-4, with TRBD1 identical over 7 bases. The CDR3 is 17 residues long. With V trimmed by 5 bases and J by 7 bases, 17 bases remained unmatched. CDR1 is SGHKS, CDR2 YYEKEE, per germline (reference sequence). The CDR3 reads CASSSGQDGGPGEKLFF. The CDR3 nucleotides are TGTGCCAGCAGTTCTGGACAGGATGGGGGTCCAGGTGAAAAACTGTTTTTT. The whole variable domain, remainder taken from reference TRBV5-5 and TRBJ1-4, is DAGVTQSPTHLIKTRGQQVTLRCSPISGHKSVSWYQQVLGQGPQFIFQYYEKEERGRGNFPDRFSARQFPNYSSELNVNALLLGDSALYLCASSSGQDGGPGEKLFFGSGTQLSVL.